This T cell receptor (beta chain) originates from a study of blood T cell repertoires in COVID-19 (TCRdb year 2020). With regard to the full study: The collaborator samples originated in the United States, Italy and Spain and spanned the acute and convalescent phases of COVID-19. The prospective study material was composed of cDNA or gDNA derived from T cells, B-cell-depleted T cells, or PBMCs. Subjects who had been exposed to COVID-19, were actively infected with it, or had recovered from it provided the deeply sampled blood TCRbeta repertoires that made up the dataset. The repertoires were released in a freely available public database meant as a resource for research on the immune response to SARS-CoV-2. Samples were obtained from the ongoing ImmuneRACE study (first 160 participants) and from 1,254 subjects provided by 6 global collaborators. Nearly every sample came with metadata listing a de-identified subject ID, COVID-19 status, age in years and sex. Where available, HLA class I and class II types were obtained from metadata supplied by the sample provider rather than from assay-based typing. General findings and caveats noted by the study authors: The quantity of clinical and demographic metadata differed by source and by participant and was supplied without curation.

Of note for this clone: Its specific antigen is unknown. Base quality data are lacking; no much larger clone is found one base away.

The immunoSEQ Assay, a bias-controlled multiplex PCR, was used to amplify TCRbeta CDR3 regions from genomic DNA. Per the original workflow: Within the assay, amplification of reference gene primers was used to estimate how many nucleated cells each sample contained. To quantify the absolute abundance of each unique TCRbeta CDR3 rearrangement, sequence reads were collapsed and filtered. For each sample, productive Simpson clonality was calculated as the square root of Simpson's diversity index across productive rearrangements. Drawn from immuneACCESS, this table holds only the in-frame rearrangements with V and J called that TCRdb kept. Clones are partly lost; checked studies trace under half to an unresolved V gene and leave the rest unexplained. From that table come the V and J calls and clone size; the DNA was used to work out D and trimming. The sample table shows approximately 200,000 clones, and over 80% are seen once. Of the sample, roughly 1.2% is held by the ten largest clones.

The junction shows trimming of 4 bases on V and 9 bases on J, plus 16 bases between the germline ends. CDR1 GTSNPN and CDR2 SVGIG were looked up in the germline V gene (reference sequence). From cysteine to phenylalanine, the CDR3 is 14 amino acids long. Only the CDR3 portion is preserved as DNA: 42 bases, with reading frame beginning at the first base. Enrolling through a virtual design, the prospective study's participants ranged in age from roughly 18 to 90 years and lived across roughly 24 United States geographic areas. In the prospective study, participants were assigned to cohorts based on the clinical history participants reported in a screening survey and a study questionnaire. Recovered participants in ImmuneRACE Cohort 3 were defined by two consecutive negative NP/OP PCR tests, clearance by a healthcare professional, or resolution of symptoms. Each participant in the prospective study had whole blood, serum and a nasopharyngeal or oropharyngeal swab collected by mobile phlebotomists. Participants in the prospective study had the option to provide additional blood draws and questionnaires over a roughly 2-month period. Before DNA extraction, prospective study blood samples were shipped either frozen or at room temperature.

Input material: PBMCs or T cells enriched from blood (not recorded which). The TCR comes from a man aged 30 to 39 who had recovered from COVID-19. The chain links TRBV30 with TRBJ1-6; the D gene identity is not certain. CDR3 protein: CAWTGGRESSPLHF. In nucleotide form, the sequence is TGTGCCTGGACTGGTGGGAGGGAAAGTTCACCCCTCCACTTT.